The clone carrying this TCR beta chain is medium-sized in the sample. What it binds is not known. Random hexamers were used to reverse transcribe roughly 0.45 to 1 ug of RNA. TCRdb ran MiXCR on the immunoSEQ multiplex PCR reads and lists one entry per CDR3 protein. The sample shows some 120,000 distinct CDR3 sequences, roughly 96% of them seen only once. This sample stems from a study of CD8 T cells in Susac syndrome. Study observations and caveats: Acknowledgment was made by the study that its TCR sequencing and HLA analysis involved a relatively small number of individuals.

V gave up 3 bases and J gave up 5 bases, with 7 bases separating them. Germline assignment: CDR1 LGHDT and CDR2 YNNKEL (reference sequence). The length of the CDR3 is 12 residues. V gene TRBV3-1 combines with J gene TRBJ2-5; D unresolved. The source material was CD4+ T cells from PBMCs. The TCR sequence derives from a human donor in good health. The CDR3 DNA reads as TGTGCCAGCAGCCAGGTCCGGGAGACCCAGTACTTC. This encodes CASSQVRETQYF.